The source of this T cell receptor (beta chain) is a study of T-cell reconstitution after alpha-beta-depleted transplantation in children (dated by TCRdb to between 2015 and 2016). The study in broad terms: Using TCR repertoire profiling, the study quantitatively followed how T-cell immune reconstitution unfolded in children after TCRalphabeta/CD19-depleted allogeneic hematopoietic cell transplantation.

The germline V end is reduced by 3 bases and the J end by 6 bases; junction bases left unmatched: 7. The germline V gene supplies CDR1 KGHSH and CDR2 LQKENI. Counted from cysteine to phenylalanine, this CDR3 has 15 amino acids. This entry keeps only the CDR3 DNA: 45 bases, framed from base 1. This clonotype was seen only a few times. The antigen this receptor binds is unknown. No base quality information exists; no much larger clone differs at one position. Library construction relied on PCR. TCRdb shows the sequencer as Illumina HiSeq 2500. To normalize quantification of the TCRbeta repertoire, the TCR libraries were built with molecular barcoding that relied on unique molecular identifiers. TCRdb applied fastp at Q25 and MiXCR to the public reads, then kept only in-frame beta chains. Each entry is one CDR3 protein sequence, shown with its most common DNA and genes. The sample has 500,000 or so distinct CDR3 sequences on record, approximately 32% of them singletons. The top ten clones comprise 2% to 3% of the sample.

The chain uses TRBV18 and TRBJ1-4, with 7 middle bases fitting TRBD1. The sample consisted of PBMCs from the stem cell graft donor, taken from the stem cell graft. The source is a human donor who donated a stem cell graft to a child with aplastic anemia. The CDR3: CASSPSTGTDEKLFF. The sequenced DNA: TGTGCCAGCTCACCCTCGACAGGGACGGATGAAAAACTGTTTTTT.